The source of this T cell receptor (beta chain) is a study of response to subunit inactivated influenza vaccine. TCRdb passed the RT-PCR reads through MiXCR, listing each CDR3 protein once. The sample has 500,000 to 650,000 distinct CDR3 sequences, 7.5% to 8.5% seen once; the top ten hold around 13%. This clonotype came up many times. Its antigen is still unknown. The CDR3 runs to 13 residues. Per the germline V gene, CDR1 is SEHNR and CDR2 is FQNEAQ (reference sequence). Trimming stripped 1 base from V and 4 bases from J, with 6 bases between. Points from the study as a whole: With each seasonal influenza vaccination, the authors suggested, few new T cells are recruited.

The V gene is TRBV7-9, the J gene TRBJ2-3; tentative D call: TRBD1 (5 bases). This receptor was taken from a man between 50 and 69 years old who received an inactivated influenza vaccine. Sequences were derived from PBMCs from blood, sampled roughly 24 months after vaccination. The CDR3 sequence: CASSLGGADTQYF. The CDR3, as DNA: TGTGCCAGCAGCTTAGGGGGCGCAGATACGCAGTATTTT.